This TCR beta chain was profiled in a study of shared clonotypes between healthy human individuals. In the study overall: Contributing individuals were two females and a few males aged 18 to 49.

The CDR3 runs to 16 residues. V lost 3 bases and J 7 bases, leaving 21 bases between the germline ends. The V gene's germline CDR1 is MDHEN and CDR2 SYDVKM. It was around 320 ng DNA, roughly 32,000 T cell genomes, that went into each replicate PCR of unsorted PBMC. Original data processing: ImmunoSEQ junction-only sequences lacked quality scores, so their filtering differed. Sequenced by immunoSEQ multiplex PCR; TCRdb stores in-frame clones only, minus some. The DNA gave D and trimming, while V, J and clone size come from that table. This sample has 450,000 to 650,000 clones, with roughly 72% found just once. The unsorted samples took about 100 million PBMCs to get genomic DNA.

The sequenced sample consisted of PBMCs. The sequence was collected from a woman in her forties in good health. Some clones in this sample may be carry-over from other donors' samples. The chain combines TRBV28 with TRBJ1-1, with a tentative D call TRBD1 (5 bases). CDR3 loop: CASSLGPYLGADEAFF. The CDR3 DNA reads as TGTGCCAGCAGTTTGGGACCCTATTTGGGAGCCGATGAAGCTTTCTTT.